The subject of this entry is one T cell receptor (beta chain). This sample stems from a study of blood T cell repertoires in COVID-19. The protocol was immunoSEQ multiplex PCR, while the TCRdb copy is restricted to in-frame clones and leaves out a portion. The repertoire holds 95,000 to 100,000 clones, with approximately 84% as singletons. Germline assignment: CDR1 DFQATT and CDR2 SNEGSKA (reference sequence). The CDR3 consists of 15 residues. The germline V and J ends were trimmed by 3 bases and 0 bases, with 13 bases remaining between them. The rearrangement joins TRBV20-1 to TRBJ2-3; D possibly corresponds to TRBD2 (6 bases). This TCR was recovered from a man between 65 and 85 years old with acute or convalescent COVID-19. Sequenced: peripheral blood. The CDR3 nucleotides read TGCAGTGCTAGTGCGGTTAGCGGAAGCACAGATACGCAGTATTTT. Translation gives CSASAVSGSTDTQYF.